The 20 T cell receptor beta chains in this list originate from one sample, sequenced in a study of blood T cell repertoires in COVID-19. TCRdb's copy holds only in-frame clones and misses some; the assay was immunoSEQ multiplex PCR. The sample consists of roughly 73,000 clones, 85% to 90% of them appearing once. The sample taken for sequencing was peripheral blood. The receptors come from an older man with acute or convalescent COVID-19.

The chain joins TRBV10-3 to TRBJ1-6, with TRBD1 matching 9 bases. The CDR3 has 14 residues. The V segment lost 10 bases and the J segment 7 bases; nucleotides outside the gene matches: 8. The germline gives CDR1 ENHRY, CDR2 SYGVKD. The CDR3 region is CAKWTGARNSPLHF. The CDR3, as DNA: TGTGCCAAATGGACAGGGGCGAGGAATTCACCCCTCCACTTT.

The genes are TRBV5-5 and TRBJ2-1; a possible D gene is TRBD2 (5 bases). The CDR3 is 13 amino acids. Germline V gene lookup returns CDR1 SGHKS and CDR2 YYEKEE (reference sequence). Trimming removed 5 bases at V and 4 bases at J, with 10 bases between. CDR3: CASRRPGYNEQFF. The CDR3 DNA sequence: TGTGCCAGCAGACGCCCGGGGTACAATGAGCAGTTCTTC. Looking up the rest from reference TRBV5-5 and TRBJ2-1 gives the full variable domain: DAGVTQSPTHLIKTRGQQVTLRCSPISGHKSVSWYQQVLGQGPQFIFQYYEKEERGRGNFPDRFSARQFPNYSSELNVNALLLGDSALYLCASRRPGYNEQFFGPGTRLTVL.

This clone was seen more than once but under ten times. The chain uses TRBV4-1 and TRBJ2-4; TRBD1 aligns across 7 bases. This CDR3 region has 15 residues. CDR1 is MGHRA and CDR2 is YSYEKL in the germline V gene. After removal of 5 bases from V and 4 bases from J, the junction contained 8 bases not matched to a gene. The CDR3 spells CASSVPGTVKNIQYF. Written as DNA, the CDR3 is TGCGCCAGCAGCGTACCCGGGACAGTAAAAAACATTCAGTACTTC.

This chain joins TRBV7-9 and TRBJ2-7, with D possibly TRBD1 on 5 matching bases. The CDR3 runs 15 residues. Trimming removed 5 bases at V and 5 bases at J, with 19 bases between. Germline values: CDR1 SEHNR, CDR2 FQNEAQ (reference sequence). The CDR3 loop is CASSRRQGSVHEQYF. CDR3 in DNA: TGTGCCAGCAGCCGTAGGCAGGGATCCGTCCACGAGCAGTACTTC.

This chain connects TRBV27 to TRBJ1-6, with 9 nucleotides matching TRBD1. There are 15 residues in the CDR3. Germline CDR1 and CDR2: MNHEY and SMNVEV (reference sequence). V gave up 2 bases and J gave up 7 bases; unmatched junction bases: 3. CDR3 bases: TGTGCCAGCAGTTTAGGCGGGACAGGGAATTCACCCCTCCACTTT. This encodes CASSLGGTGNSPLHF.

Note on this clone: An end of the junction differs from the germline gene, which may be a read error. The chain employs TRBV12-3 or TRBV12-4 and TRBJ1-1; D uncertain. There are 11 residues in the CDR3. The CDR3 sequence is CASSSFPGSGF. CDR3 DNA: TGTGCCAGCAGTTCATTTCCGGGGTCGGGTTTT.

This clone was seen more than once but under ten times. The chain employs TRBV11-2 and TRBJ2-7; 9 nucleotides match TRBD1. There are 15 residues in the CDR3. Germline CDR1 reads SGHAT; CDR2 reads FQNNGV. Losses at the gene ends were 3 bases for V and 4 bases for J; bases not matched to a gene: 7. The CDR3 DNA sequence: TGTGCCAGCAGCTTCGGGACAGGGAGTAGGTACGAGCAGTACTTC. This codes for CASSFGTGSRYEQYF.

CDR3 bases: TGTGCCAGCAGCCAAGGGACAGGGGGCGCGGGAAACACCATATATTTT. Translation: CASSQGTGGAGNTIYF. The gene calls are TRBV7-8 and TRBJ1-3; 12 bases align to TRBD1. Per the germline V gene, CDR1 is SGHVS and CDR2 is FQNEAQ. V lost 5 bases, J lost 4 bases, and 6 bases stayed unmatched. This CDR3 is built from 16 residues.

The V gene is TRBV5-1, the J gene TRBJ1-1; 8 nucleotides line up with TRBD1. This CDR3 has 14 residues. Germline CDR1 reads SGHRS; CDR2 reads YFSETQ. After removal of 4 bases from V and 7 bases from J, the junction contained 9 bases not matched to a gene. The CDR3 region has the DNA TGCGCCAGCAGCCACGGGACAGGTGGGGTTGAAGCTTTCTTT. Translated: CASSHGTGGVEAFF.

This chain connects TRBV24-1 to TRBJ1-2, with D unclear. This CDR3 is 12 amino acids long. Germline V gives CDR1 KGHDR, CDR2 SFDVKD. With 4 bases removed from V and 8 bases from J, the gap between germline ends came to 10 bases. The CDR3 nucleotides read TGTGCCACCAGTGACCCCGGGGAAGGCTACACCTTC. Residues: CATSDPGEGYTF.

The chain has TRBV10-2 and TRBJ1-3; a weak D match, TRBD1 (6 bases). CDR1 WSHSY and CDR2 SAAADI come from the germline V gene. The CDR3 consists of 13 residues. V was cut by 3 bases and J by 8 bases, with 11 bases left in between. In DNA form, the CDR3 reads TGCGCCAGCAGTGAAACAGGGAGAGACACCATATATTTT. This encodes CASSETGRDTIYF.

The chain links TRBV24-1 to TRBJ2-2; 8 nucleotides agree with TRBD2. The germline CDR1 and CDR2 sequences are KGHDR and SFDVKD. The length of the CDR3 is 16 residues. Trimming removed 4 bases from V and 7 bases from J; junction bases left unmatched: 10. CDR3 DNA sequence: TGTGCCACCAGTGAAACGACTAGCGTGCAACGCGGGGAGCTGTTTTTT. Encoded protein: CATSETTSVQRGELFF.

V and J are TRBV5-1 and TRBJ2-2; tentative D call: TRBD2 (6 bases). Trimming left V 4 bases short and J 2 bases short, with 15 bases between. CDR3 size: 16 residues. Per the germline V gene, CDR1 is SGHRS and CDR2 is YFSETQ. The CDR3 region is CASSPVASVNTGELFF. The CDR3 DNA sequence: TGCGCCAGCAGCCCAGTTGCTAGCGTAAACACCGGGGAGCTGTTTTTT.

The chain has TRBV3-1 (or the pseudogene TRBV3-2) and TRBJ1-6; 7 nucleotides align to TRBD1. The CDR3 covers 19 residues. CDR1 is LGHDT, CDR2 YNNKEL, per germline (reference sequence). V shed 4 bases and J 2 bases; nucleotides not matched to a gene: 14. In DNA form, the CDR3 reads TGTGCCAGCAGCCCCCAAATTCACAGGGGAAGGACCTATAATTCACCCCTCCACTTT. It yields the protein CASSPQIHRGRTYNSPLHF.

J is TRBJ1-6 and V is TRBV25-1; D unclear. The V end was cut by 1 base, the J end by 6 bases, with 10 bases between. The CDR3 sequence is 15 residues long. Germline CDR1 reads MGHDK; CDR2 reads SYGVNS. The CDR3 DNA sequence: TGTGCCAGCAGTGAATCGGGAATCCTTAATTCACCCCTCCACTTT. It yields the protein CASSESGILNSPLHF.

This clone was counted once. CDR3 amino acids: CASCPRESGELFF. The CDR3 nucleotides are TGTGCCAGCTGCCCCCGAGAGTCAGGGGAGCTGTTTTTT. The chain has TRBV9 and TRBJ2-2; D ambiguous. Trimming took off 7 bases at V and 8 bases at J, with 15 bases between the two ends. CDR1 and CDR2 (germline): SGDLS, YYNGEE. The CDR3 contains 13 residues.

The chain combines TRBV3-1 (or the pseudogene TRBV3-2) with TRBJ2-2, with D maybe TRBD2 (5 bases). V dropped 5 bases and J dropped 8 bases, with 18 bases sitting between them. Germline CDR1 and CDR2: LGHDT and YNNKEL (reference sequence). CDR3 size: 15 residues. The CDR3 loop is CASSSLGQPGGELFF. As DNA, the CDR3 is TGTGCCAGCAGCTCCCTGGGCCAACCGGGGGGGGAGCTGTTTTTT.

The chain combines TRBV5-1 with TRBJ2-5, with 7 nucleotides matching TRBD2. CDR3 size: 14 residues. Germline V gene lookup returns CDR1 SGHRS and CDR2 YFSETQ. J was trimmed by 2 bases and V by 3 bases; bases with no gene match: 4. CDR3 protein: CASSSGGGQETQYF. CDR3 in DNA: TGCGCCAGCAGCTCTGGGGGGGGACAAGAGACCCAGTACTTC.

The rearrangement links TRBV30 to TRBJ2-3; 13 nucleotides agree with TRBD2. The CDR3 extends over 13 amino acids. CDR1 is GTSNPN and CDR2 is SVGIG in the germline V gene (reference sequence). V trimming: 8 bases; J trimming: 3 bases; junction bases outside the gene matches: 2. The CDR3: CATSGGATDTQYF. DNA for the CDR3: TGTGCCACTAGCGGGGGGGCTACAGATACGCAGTATTTT.

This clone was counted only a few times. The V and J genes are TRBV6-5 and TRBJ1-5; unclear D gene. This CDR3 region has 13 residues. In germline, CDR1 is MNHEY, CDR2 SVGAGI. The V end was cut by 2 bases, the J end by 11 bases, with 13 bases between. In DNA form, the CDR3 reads TGTGCCAGCAGTTACGTCCGAGGGCAGGCCCAGCATTTT. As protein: CASSYVRGQAQHF.